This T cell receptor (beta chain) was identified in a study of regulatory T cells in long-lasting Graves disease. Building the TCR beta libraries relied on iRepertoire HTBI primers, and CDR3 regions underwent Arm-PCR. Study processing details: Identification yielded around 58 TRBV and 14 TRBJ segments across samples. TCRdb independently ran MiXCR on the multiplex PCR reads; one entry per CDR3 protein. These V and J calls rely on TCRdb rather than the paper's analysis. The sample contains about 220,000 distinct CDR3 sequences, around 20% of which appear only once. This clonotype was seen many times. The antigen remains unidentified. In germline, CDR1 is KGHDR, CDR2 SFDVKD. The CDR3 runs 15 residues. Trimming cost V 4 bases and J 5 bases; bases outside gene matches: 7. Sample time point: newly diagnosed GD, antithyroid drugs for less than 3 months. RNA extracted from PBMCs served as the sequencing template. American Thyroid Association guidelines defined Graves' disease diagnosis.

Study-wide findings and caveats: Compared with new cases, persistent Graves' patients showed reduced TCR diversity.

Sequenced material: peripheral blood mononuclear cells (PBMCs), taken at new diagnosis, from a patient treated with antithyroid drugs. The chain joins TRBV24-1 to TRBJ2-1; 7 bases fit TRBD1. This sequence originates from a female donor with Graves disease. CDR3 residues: CATSDPGQFNNEQFF. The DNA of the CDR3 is TGTGCCACCAGTGACCCGGGACAGTTCAACAATGAGCAGTTCTTC.